This TCR beta chain was obtained from a study of CD8 T cells in Susac syndrome (dated by TCRdb to the late 2010s). Looking at the study overall: Of the Susac syndrome patients who were sequenced, roughly eight were in clinical remission while 5 or 6 had clinically active disease. At the time of blood withdrawal, Susac syndrome patients were either therapy-naive, taking corticosteroids (with some also receiving IVIg), or on IVIg alone. The study used repertoire sequencing to test whether antigen drove CD8+ T cell activation and differentiation in Susac syndrome.

Peripheral blood CD8+ and CD4+ T cells from healthy donors, Susac syndrome patients and multiple sclerosis patients were profiled using high-throughput TCR beta sequencing. The Susac syndrome patients fulfilled recently defined diagnostic criteria for definite or probable disease. Bulk CD8+ and CD4+ T cells were purified magnetically by negative isolation, whereas CD8+ TEMRA cells were enriched by FACS. Blood was drawn into EDTA tubes, processed within 24 hours, and PBMCs were isolated by density gradient centrifugation. PBMCs intended for TCR sequencing were cryopreserved in liquid nitrogen and were subsequently thawed in a 37 degrees C water bath. A purity of at least 90% was achieved for sorted or isolated CD4+, CD8+ and CD8+ TEMRA cells. RNA was extracted with the RNeasy kit and about 0.5 to 1 ug was reverse transcribed using random hexamers. TCR beta CDR3 regions were amplified with the immunoSEQ multiplex PCR assay covering 54 Vbeta and 13 Jbeta segments. PCR amplification bias was corrected by using a synthetic template baseline for primer optimization and computational correction. From the authors' description of their analysis: Reads were assigned to V, D and J genes according to IMGT and analyzed in immunoSEQ Analyzer, with only productive sequences retained. Clonality was computed as one minus Shannon entropy normalized by log2 of the number of productive unique sequences. Public and private clones were assessed among the 100 most prevalent clones of each patient and control. Susac-specific clones were defined as absent from healthy and MS cohorts, some 1,000 published viral clones and other ImmuneACCESS disease sequences. TCRdb reprocessing: public reads trimmed at Q25 with fastp, clones called with MiXCR, in-frame beta chains kept. Here each entry gathers all rows of one CDR3 protein and keeps the most common genes and DNA. TCRdb, not the authors, supplied the V and J calls. The sample contains roughly 130,000 distinct CDR3 sequences, approximately 96% of them found a single time. The ten largest clones take up less than 0.15% of the sample.

Worth noting for this clonotype: The clone's antigen remains unknown. Nothing much larger sits one base from this clone, and base qualities are not available.

Clipping removes 6 bases from V and 6 bases from J, with 8 as the unmatched junction base count. The CDR3 runs 15 amino acids, cysteine and phenylalanine included. The entry retains the CDR3 DNA only, 45 bases that are in frame from base 1. From a lookup of the germline V gene (reference sequence), CDR1 and CDR2 are LGHDT and YNNKEL. General findings and caveats noted by the study authors: The number of individuals in the TCR sequencing and HLA analysis was recognized as being relatively small. No clonal expansion was detected in the CD4+ T cell repertoire of Susac syndrome patients.

This sequence uses TRBV3-1 and TRBJ2-1; TRBD2 fits 10 bases in the junction. The material sequenced was CD4+ T cells from PBMCs. The sequence came from a human donor with Susac syndrome. CDR3 loop: CASRETSGIINEQFF. The sequenced DNA is TGTGCCAGCAGGGAAACTAGCGGGATTATCAATGAGCAGTTCTTC.